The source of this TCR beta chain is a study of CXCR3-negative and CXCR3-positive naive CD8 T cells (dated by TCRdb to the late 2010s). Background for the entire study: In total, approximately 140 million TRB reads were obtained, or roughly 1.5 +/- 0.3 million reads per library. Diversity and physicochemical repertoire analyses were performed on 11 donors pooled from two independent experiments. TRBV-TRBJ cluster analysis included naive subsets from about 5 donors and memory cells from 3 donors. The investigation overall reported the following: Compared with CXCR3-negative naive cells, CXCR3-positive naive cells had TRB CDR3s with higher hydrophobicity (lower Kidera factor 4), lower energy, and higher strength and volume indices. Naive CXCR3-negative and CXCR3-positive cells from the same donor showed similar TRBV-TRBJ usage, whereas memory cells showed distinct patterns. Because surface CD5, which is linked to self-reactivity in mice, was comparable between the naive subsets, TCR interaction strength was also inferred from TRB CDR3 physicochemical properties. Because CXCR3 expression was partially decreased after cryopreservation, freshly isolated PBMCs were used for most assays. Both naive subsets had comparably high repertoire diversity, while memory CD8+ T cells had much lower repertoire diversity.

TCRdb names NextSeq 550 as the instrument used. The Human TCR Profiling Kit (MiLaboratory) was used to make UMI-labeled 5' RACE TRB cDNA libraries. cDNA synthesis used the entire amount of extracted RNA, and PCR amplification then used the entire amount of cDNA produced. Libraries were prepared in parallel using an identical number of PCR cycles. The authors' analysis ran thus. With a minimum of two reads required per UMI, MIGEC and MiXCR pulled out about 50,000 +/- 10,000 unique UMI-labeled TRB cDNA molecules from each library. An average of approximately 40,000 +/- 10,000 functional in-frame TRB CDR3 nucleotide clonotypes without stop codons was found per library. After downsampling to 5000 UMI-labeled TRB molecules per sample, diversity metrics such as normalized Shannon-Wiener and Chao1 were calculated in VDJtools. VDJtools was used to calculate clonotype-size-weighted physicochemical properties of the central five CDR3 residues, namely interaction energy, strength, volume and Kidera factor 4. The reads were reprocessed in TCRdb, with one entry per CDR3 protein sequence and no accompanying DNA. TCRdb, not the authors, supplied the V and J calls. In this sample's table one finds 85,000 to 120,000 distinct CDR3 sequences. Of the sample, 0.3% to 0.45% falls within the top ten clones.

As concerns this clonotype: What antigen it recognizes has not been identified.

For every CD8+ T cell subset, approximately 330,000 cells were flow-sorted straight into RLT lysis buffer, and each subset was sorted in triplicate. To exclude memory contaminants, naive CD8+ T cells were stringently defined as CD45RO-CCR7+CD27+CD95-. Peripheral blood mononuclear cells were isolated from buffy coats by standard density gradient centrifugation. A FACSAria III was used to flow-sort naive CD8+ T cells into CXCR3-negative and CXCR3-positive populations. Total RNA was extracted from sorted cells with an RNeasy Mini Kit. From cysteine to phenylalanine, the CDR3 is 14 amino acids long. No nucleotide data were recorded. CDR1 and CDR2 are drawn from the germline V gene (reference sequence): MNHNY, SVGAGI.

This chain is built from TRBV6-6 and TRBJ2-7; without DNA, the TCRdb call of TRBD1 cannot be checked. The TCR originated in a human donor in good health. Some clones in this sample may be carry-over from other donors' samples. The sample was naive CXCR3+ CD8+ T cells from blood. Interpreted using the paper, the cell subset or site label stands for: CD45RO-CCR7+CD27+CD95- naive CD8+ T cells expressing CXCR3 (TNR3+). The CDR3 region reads CASRTGGSSYEQYF.